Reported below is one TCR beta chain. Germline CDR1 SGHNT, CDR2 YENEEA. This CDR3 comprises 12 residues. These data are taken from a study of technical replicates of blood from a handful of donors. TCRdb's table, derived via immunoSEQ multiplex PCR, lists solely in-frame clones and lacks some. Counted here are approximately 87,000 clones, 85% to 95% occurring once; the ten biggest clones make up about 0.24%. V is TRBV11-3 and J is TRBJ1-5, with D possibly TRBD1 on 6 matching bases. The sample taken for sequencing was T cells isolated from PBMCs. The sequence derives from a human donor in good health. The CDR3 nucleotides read TGTACAGGGACGGATAGCAATCAGCCCCAGCATTTT. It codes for CTGTDSNQPQHF.